This T cell receptor beta chain originates from a study of regulatory T cells in long-lasting Graves disease. CDR3 length: 12 residues. Germline CDR1 is DFQATT and CDR2 is SNEGSKA (reference sequence). TCR beta libraries were built with iRepertoire HTBI primers and Arm-PCR of CDR3 regions. TCRdb passed the multiplex PCR reads through MiXCR, listing each CDR3 protein once. The table includes roughly 380,000 distinct CDR3 sequences, roughly a sixth detected once. This clonotype was observed many times. Documented time point: newly diagnosed GD, antithyroid drugs for less than 3 months. Preparation of the TCR library used RNA extracted from PBMCs. The data were also submitted as part of a second study, on T cells in Graves' hyperthyroidism and ophthalmopathy. Per that study: Thyroid ultrasound and orbital computed tomography, with clinical symptoms and serum thyroxine and TRAb, informed diagnoses. The study used the HTBI primer set for a first-round RT-PCR of the TCR CDR3.

The sequence was obtained from a man between 35 and 55 years old with Graves disease. The chain joins TRBV20-1 to TRBJ2-5; 7 bases are a match to TRBD2. Sequencing was performed on peripheral blood mononuclear cells (PBMCs), taken at new diagnosis, from a patient treated with antithyroid drugs. CDR3 residues: CSAVGSGETQYF. CDR3 DNA sequence: TGCAGCGCGGTTGGTAGCGGGGAGACCCAGTACTTC.